This T cell receptor beta chain was identified in a study of early stage breast cancer tumors. Study information: ER+/PR+/HER2- status applied to about 80% of the 16 invasive breast tumors.

Some clones are missing from TCRdb's copy, which holds only in-frame ones; the method was immunoSEQ multiplex PCR. In the table there are approximately 11,000 clones, 70% to 80% of which are singletons. Trimming removed 1 base from V and 6 bases from J; junction bases left unmatched: 3. This CDR3 has 13 amino acids. Looked up from germline, CDR1 is SGHNT and CDR2 is YYREEE (reference sequence). Notes on this clone: The target antigen is unknown.

Findings of the study overall: Enriched TCRB sequences shared across patients were mostly commonly generated sequences. Compared with adjacent normal breast, tumors showed roughly 2.5-fold denser, more clonal T cells. Chain pairing and CD4, CD8 or FOXP3 expression were not captured.

This receptor was obtained from a person between 65 and 79 years old with breast cancer. This chain uses TRBV5-4 with TRBJ2-7; the match to TRBD2 covers 8 bases. Sequenced material: breast tumor tissue. The DNA for the CDR3 is TGTGCCAGCAGCTTGCAGCGGGAGACCGAGCAGTACTTC. It yields the protein CASSLQRETEQYF.